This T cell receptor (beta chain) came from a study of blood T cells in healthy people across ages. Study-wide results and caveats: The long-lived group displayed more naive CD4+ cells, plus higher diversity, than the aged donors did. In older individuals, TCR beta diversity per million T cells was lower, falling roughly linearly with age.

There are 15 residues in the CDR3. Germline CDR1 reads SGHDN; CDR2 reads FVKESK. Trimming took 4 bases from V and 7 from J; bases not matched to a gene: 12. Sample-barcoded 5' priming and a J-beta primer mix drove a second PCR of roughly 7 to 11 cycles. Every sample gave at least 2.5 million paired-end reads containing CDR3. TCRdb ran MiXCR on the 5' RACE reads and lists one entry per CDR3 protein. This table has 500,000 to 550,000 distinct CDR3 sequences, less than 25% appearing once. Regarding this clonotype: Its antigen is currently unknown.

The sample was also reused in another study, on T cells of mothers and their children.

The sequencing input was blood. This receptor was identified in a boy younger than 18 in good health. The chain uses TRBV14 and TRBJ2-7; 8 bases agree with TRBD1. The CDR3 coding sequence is TGTGCCAGCAGCCTCCCCGGACAGGGTTGGGCTGAGCAGTACTTC. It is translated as CASSLPGQGWAEQYF.